The 32 T cell receptor beta chains below all came from one sample that was sequenced in a study of PD-1 blockade in mismatch repair-deficient tumors. Produced via immunoSEQ multiplex PCR; TCRdb's table is partial and in-frame only. This sample yields roughly 84,000 clones, of which approximately 81% are seen a single time; just over 2.5% belongs to the top ten. This material consisted of peripheral blood, taken 12 weeks after starting pembrolizumab. These receptors were obtained from an adult with mismatch repair-deficient cancer.

This clone is a singleton in its sample. The chain is built from TRBV29-1 and TRBJ2-2, with 8 bases fitting TRBD2. The V gene's germline CDR1 is SQVTM and CDR2 ANQGSEA. CDR3 length equals 14 residues. After removal of 4 bases from V and 5 bases from J, the junction contained 6 bases not matched to a gene. In nucleotides, the CDR3 is TGCAGCGTTGGAGAGCGGGAGTATACCGGGGAGCTGTTTTTT. The encoded protein is CSVGEREYTGELFF.

The rearrangement links TRBV19 to TRBJ2-5; 8 bases line up with TRBD1. Germline V gene data show CDR1 as LNHDA and CDR2 as SQIVND (reference sequence). Trimming took 3 bases from V and 5 from J; bases not matched to a gene: 8. The CDR3 is made up of 15 amino acids. CDR3 residues: CASSMPQGAGETQYF. The CDR3 nucleotides are TGTGCCAGTAGTATGCCCCAGGGGGCGGGGGAGACCCAGTACTTC.

This rearrangement joins TRBV7-9 to TRBJ2-3; the D is unclear. V gave up 3 bases and J gave up 4 bases, with 5 bases separating them. Germline CDR1 SEHNR, CDR2 FQNEAQ (reference sequence). The CDR3 consists of 12 residues. Here the CDR3 reads CASSFAADTQYF. DNA of the CDR3: TGTGCCAGCAGCTTTGCCGCAGATACGCAGTATTTT.

This clone was observed once. V usage is TRBV6-6 and J usage is TRBJ2-7; TRBD1 matches at 7 bases. The CDR3 is 14 amino acids. Germline V gives CDR1 MNHNY, CDR2 SVGAGI (reference sequence). V lost 8 bases and J lost 4; bases outside the gene matches: 11. This CDR3 is CASLTPGQWYEQYF. In DNA, the CDR3 is TGTGCCAGCCTCACCCCGGGACAGTGGTACGAGCAGTACTTC.

The rearrangement uses TRBV9 and TRBJ2-3, with a possible D match to TRBD1 (6 bases). Germline CDR1 and CDR2: SGDLS and YYNGEE. V was trimmed by 5 bases and J by 0 bases, leaving 7 bases between them. CDR3 size: 13 residues. Written as DNA, the CDR3 is TGTGCCAGCAGAACAGGGAGCACAGATACGCAGTATTTT. It specifies CASRTGSTDTQYF.

This chain links TRBV29-1 with TRBJ1-1; no clear D gene. The ends were cut back, 7 bases at V and 5 bases at J, with 20 bases in the middle. Per the germline V gene, CDR1 is SQVTM and CDR2 is ANQGSEA. The CDR3 spans 14 residues. CDR3: CSAGRREGRTEAFF. Here the CDR3 DNA reads TGCAGCGCCGGGAGAAGGGAAGGAAGAACTGAAGCTTTCTTT.

V and J are TRBV2 and TRBJ2-3; 8 bases fit TRBD1. CDR3 size: 14 residues. CDR1 and CDR2 (germline): SNHLY, FYNNEI. V was pared by 6 bases and J by 6 bases, with 8 bases of the junction left unmatched. CDR3 coding DNA: TGTGCCAGCAGCCTTAGGACAGGGCTGGATACGCAGTATTTT. Translating gives CASSLRTGLDTQYF.

The V gene is TRBV11-2, the J gene TRBJ2-7; TRBD1 might be the D (5 bases). The germline CDR1 and CDR2 sequences are SGHAT and FQNNGV. This CDR3 is 19 amino acids long. V lost 1 base and J 0 bases, leaving 22 bases between the germline ends. The DNA of the CDR3 is TGTGCCAGCAGCTTAGTGCGGATCAGGGATAACCCTATCTCCTACGAGCAGTACTTC. Translation: CASSLVRIRDNPISYEQYF.

This CDR3 is CASSYTGASGYTF. For the CDR3, the DNA is TGTGCCAGCAGTTATACTGGGGCGAGTGGCTACACCTTC. The rearrangement links TRBV6-5 to TRBJ1-2; possibly TRBD1 for D (5 bases). This CDR3 is built from 13 residues. CDR1 and CDR2 from the germline V gene are MNHEY and SVGAGI. Trimming stripped 3 bases from V and 7 bases from J, with 12 bases between.

The rearrangement links TRBV7-3 to TRBJ1-1; the match to TRBD1 covers 10 bases. CDR3 length: 14 amino acids. J lost 7 bases, V lost 5 bases, and 7 bases had no gene match. Germline loops: CDR1 SGHTA, CDR2 FQGTGA. The CDR3 nucleotides read TGTGCCAGCAGCGCAGGGACAGGGGCTTTTGAAGCTTTCTTT. Residues: CASSAGTGAFEAFF.

The CDR3 sequence is CASSSLAGELDEQFF. CDR3 coding DNA: TGTGCCAGCAGCTCACTAGCGGGAGAGTTGGATGAGCAGTTCTTC. The V call is TRBV14, the J call TRBJ2-1; 11 positions match TRBD2. J gave up 8 bases and V 5 bases, and 8 bases lay outside the gene matches. From germline, CDR1 is SGHDN and CDR2 FVKESK. The CDR3 is made up of 15 amino acids. The full variable domain, in which reference TRBV14 and TRBJ2-1 provide the parts outside the CDR3, is EAGVTQFPSHSVIEKGQTVTLRCDPISGHDNLYWYRRVMGKEIKFLLHFVKESKQDESGMPNNRFLAERTGGTYSTLKVQPAELEDSGVYFCASSSLAGELDEQFFGPGTRLTVL.

V gene TRBV6-6 combines with J gene TRBJ1-2, with a possible D match to TRBD1 (5 bases). Trimming took 2 bases from V and 7 from J, leaving 14 bases between them. Germline CDR1 MNHNY, CDR2 SVGAGI (reference sequence). The CDR3 consists of 14 residues. Written as DNA, the CDR3 is TGTGCCAGCAGTTACCTTACCCTCGGGGGTGGCTACACCTTC. As protein: CASSYLTLGGGYTF.

The chain combines TRBV19 with TRBJ2-1, with 7 bases fitting TRBD2. V lost 4 bases to trimming and J lost 3 bases; unmatched junction nucleotides: 9. Per the germline V gene, CDR1 is LNHDA and CDR2 is SQIVND (reference sequence). The CDR3 totals 16 residues. CDR3 DNA: TGTGCCAGTAGTACCTCCCTCGGACTAGTCTACAATGAGCAGTTCTTC. Protein sequence: CASSTSLGLVYNEQFF.

The rearrangement links TRBV18 to TRBJ1-2; D is perhaps TRBD1 (5 bases). Germline CDR1 KGHSH, CDR2 LQKENI. V dropped 3 bases and J dropped 6 bases, with 17 bases sitting between them. The CDR3 spans 15 residues. As DNA, the CDR3 is TGTGCCAGCTCACCTTCTCGGGCAGGGTGGCATGGCTACACCTTC. Translation: CASSPSRAGWHGYTF.

The chain employs TRBV19 and TRBJ2-2, with TRBD1 identical over 8 bases. Trimming cost V 5 bases and J 7 bases; bases outside gene matches: 6. The CDR3 extends over 14 amino acids. Germline V gene data show CDR1 as LNHDA and CDR2 as SQIVND (reference sequence). CDR3 coding DNA: TGTGCCAGTAGTGCGACAGGGGTGGGCGGGGAGCTGTTTTTT. Its translation: CASSATGVGGELFF.

CDR3 in DNA: TGTGCCTGGACGGAGGCGCGGGAGTCGGATTCCGGGGAGCTGTTTTTT. Translating it yields CAWTEARESDSGELFF. This rearrangement joins TRBV30 to TRBJ2-2; 7 bases match TRBD2. Germline CDR1 and CDR2: GTSNPN and SVGIG (reference sequence). J lost 6 bases, V lost 4 bases, and 14 bases had no gene match. The CDR3 spans 16 residues.

The chain employs TRBV6-5 and TRBJ2-7, with D unclear. The CDR3 extends over 12 amino acids. V shed 5 bases and J shed 7 bases, with 12 bases lying between them. Germline assignment: CDR1 MNHEY and CDR2 SVGAGI. The CDR3 DNA reads as TGTGCCAGCAGTCAGTCTCAGAGGGAGCAGTACTTC. Translation: CASSQSQREQYF.

V and J are TRBV27 and TRBJ1-2, with 9 bases that match TRBD1. This CDR3 is 15 amino acids long. The V segment lost 5 bases and the J segment 2 bases; nucleotides outside the gene matches: 6. Germline CDR1 reads MNHEY; CDR2 reads SMNVEV (reference sequence). The CDR3, as DNA: TGTGCCAGCAGTACCCGACAGGGGGGCAACTATGGCTACACCTTC. Translated, it gives CASSTRQGGNYGYTF.

This clone was counted a few times. The gene calls are TRBV7-8 and TRBJ2-1; D gene unclear. Germline-derived CDR1 and CDR2 are SGHVS and FQNEAQ. The CDR3 is 14 amino acids. With 7 bases removed from V and 5 bases from J, the gap between germline ends came to 15 bases. In nucleotides, the CDR3 is TGTGCCAGCACCCCCTTCCCCGGTAACAATGAGCAGTTCTTC. The encoded protein is CASTPFPGNNEQFF.

This clone was detected many times. V is TRBV19 and J is TRBJ2-7; 8 bases are a match to TRBD2. Germline CDR1 and CDR2: LNHDA and SQIVND (reference sequence). The V segment lost 1 base and the J segment 5 bases; nucleotides outside the gene matches: 4. The CDR3 has 14 amino acids. Here the CDR3 DNA reads TGTGCCAGTAGTATAGTAGCGGGACGCGACGAGCAGTACTTC. Protein sequence: CASSIVAGRDEQYF.

J is TRBJ1-1 and V is TRBV14; 7 bases are shared with TRBD1. This CDR3 contains 15 residues. Germline V gene sequence: CDR1 SGHDN, CDR2 FVKESK. V shed 3 bases, J shed 4 bases, and the junction held 8 bases outside the gene matches. Here the CDR3 reads CASSQPRQGGTEAFF. CDR3 nucleotide sequence: TGTGCCAGCAGCCAGCCTCGGCAGGGGGGCACTGAAGCTTTCTTT.

The genes are TRBV9 and TRBJ2-5; D is uncertain. V was shortened by 4 bases and J by 0 bases, with 4 bases between the two germline ends. CDR3 length: 12 residues. In germline, CDR1 is SGDLS, CDR2 YYNGEE. The CDR3, as DNA: TGTGCCAGCAGCCCCAACCAAGAGACCCAGTACTTC. It codes for CASSPNQETQYF.

The chain is built from TRBV9 and TRBJ2-6; 7 nucleotides match TRBD1. Trimming took 2 bases from V and 0 from J; bases not matched to a gene: 8. The germline V gene has CDR1 SGDLS and CDR2 YYNGEE. CDR3 length: 18 amino acids. CDR3 loop: CASSVSGGIDSGANVLTF. CDR3 in DNA: TGTGCCAGCAGCGTGTCAGGGGGTATCGACTCTGGGGCCAACGTCCTGACTTTC.

This clone came up a few times. The chain is built from TRBV27 and TRBJ2-7; no clear D gene. The CDR3 spans 14 residues. Trimming cost V 7 bases and J 2 bases, with 15 bases left between them. From germline, CDR1 is MNHEY and CDR2 SMNVEV (reference sequence). CDR3 DNA sequence: TGTGCCAGCAACTCCCCAGACAAACCCTACGAGCAGTACTTC. Its protein is CASNSPDKPYEQYF.

This clone was seen only once. This rearrangement joins TRBV11-1 to TRBJ2-1; TRBD2 might be the D (6 bases). CDR3 length equals 14 residues. With 5 bases removed from V and 0 bases from J, the gap between germline ends came to 8 bases. Germline-derived CDR1 and CDR2 are SGHAT and FQDESV (reference sequence). CDR3 sequence reads: CASSPGSSYNEQFF. The CDR3 region has the DNA TGTGCCAGCAGCCCCGGGAGCTCCTACAATGAGCAGTTCTTC.

This rearrangement joins TRBV5-1 to TRBJ2-1; D might be TRBD1 or TRBD2, each matching 6 bases. Trimming pared 1 base from V and 0 bases from J, leaving 11 bases between. CDR3 length: 16 amino acids. The germline V gene encodes CDR1 SGHRS and CDR2 YFSETQ. For the CDR3, the DNA is TGCGCCAGCAGCTTGAGGGGGGACCTCTCCTACAATGAGCAGTTCTTC. This sequence encodes CASSLRGDLSYNEQFF.

This chain joins TRBV15 and TRBJ1-4, with D uncertain. Per the germline V gene, CDR1 is LNHNV and CDR2 is YYDKDF (reference sequence). The CDR3 consists of 12 residues. The V gene lost 1 base and the J gene lost 7 bases, with 4 bases spanning the gap. The CDR3 coding sequence is TGTGCCACCAGCAGAGCGGCTGAAAAACTGTTTTTT. Protein: CATSRAAEKLFF.

The chain uses TRBV4-2 and TRBJ2-2; TRBD2 aligns across 8 bases. Germline V lookup: CDR1 LGHNA, CDR2 YNFKEQ. V dropped 4 bases and J dropped 1; count of bases not matched to a gene: 5. This CDR3 region has 16 residues. As DNA, the CDR3 is TGTGCCAGCAGCCTAGCGGGAACAGTGAACACCGGGGAGCTGTTTTTT. Protein: CASSLAGTVNTGELFF.

V is TRBV5-8 and J is TRBJ2-7; D is undetermined. V dropped 4 bases and J dropped 0 bases, with 14 bases sitting between them. The germline gives CDR1 SGHTS, CDR2 YDEGEE. This CDR3 is built from 15 residues. The DNA for the CDR3 is TGTGCCAGCAGCCTCGGTACCACCTACTCCTACGAGCAGTACTTC. Encoded protein: CASSLGTTYSYEQYF.

The chain has TRBV6-1 and TRBJ2-2; 9 positions match TRBD1. Germline-derived CDR1 and CDR2 are MNHNS and SASEGT. J lost 6 bases, V lost 4 bases, and 6 bases had no gene match. The CDR3 contains 15 residues. This chain's CDR3 is CASSGGQGSAGELFF. The CDR3 coding sequence is TGTGCCAGCAGTGGGGGACAGGGAAGCGCCGGGGAGCTGTTTTTT.

The gene calls are TRBV25-1 and TRBJ1-5; TRBD1 might be the D (6 bases). Germline CDR1 and CDR2: MGHDK and SYGVNS. The ends were cut back, 4 bases at V and 5 bases at J, with 12 bases in the middle. There are 14 residues in the CDR3. The CDR3: CASSGSAGDQPQHF. CDR3 nucleotides: TGTGCCAGCAGTGGGTCCGCAGGGGATCAGCCCCAGCATTTT.

In its sample, this clone was seen once. V usage is TRBV5-1 and J usage is TRBJ2-1; 12 bases line up with TRBD2. The CDR3 covers 13 residues. After removal of 4 bases from V and 15 bases from J, the junction contained 8 bases not matched to a gene. CDR1 SGHRS and CDR2 YFSETQ come from the germline V gene. CDR3 sequence (DNA): TGCGCCAGCAGCCCGGGACTAGCGGGCGGGGGGTTCTTC. Protein: CASSPGLAGGGFF.